This entry lists 27 T cell receptor beta chains sequenced from one sample in a study of T-cell reconstitution after alpha-beta-depleted transplantation in children. Construction of the TCRbeta library involved unique molecular identifiers. TCRdb reprocessed the PCR reads with MiXCR, giving one entry per CDR3 protein. The repertoire holds 440,000 or so distinct CDR3 sequences, with approximately 41% as singletons. The source was PBMCs, collected before TCRalphabeta/CD19-depleted stem cell transplant. These receptors all stem from a girl aged 2 to 9 with aplastic anemia, due to receive a stem cell transplant.

The CDR3 bases are TGTGCCAGTAGCGTCTCGGGGAGCGGTGGCTACGAGCAGTACTTC. Its protein is CASSVSGSGGYEQYF. V and J are TRBV19 and TRBJ2-7, with D perhaps matching TRBD2 (5 bases). The CDR3 sequence is 15 residues long. CDR1 and CDR2 (germline): LNHDA, SQIVND (reference sequence). The germline V and J ends were trimmed by 6 bases and 3 bases, with 18 bases remaining between them.

The chain couples TRBV5-1 to TRBJ2-1, with 9 nucleotides matching TRBD2. The CDR3 loop spans 17 amino acids. CDR1 is SGHRS and CDR2 is YFSETQ in the germline V gene. The J segment lost 0 bases and the V segment lost 4 bases, leaving 8 bases of the junction unmatched. The chain's CDR3 is CASSLRLAESSYNEQFF. The CDR3 bases are TGCGCCAGCAGCCTACGACTAGCGGAGAGCTCCTACAATGAGCAGTTCTTC.

This clonotype was found many times. The rearrangement uses TRBV20-1 and TRBJ2-5; possible D gene TRBD2, 5 bases. The CDR3 extends over 13 amino acids. CDR1 and CDR2 (germline): DFQATT, SNEGSKA (reference sequence). The V end was cut by 5 bases, the J end by 1 base, with 11 bases between. The CDR3 is CSALADTQETQYF. CDR3 DNA sequence: TGCAGTGCTCTAGCAGATACCCAAGAGACCCAGTACTTC.

The chain has TRBV20-1 and TRBJ1-3; the D is unclear. Germline CDR1 DFQATT, CDR2 SNEGSKA (reference sequence). V gave up 2 bases and J gave up 0 bases, with 11 bases separating them. This CDR3 spans 15 amino acids. In nucleotides, the CDR3 is TGCAGTGCTAGATCACCGGGATCCTCTGGAAACACCATATATTTT. The encoded protein is CSARSPGSSGNTIYF.

This clonotype has a count of ten or more. The rearrangement uses TRBV5-1 and TRBJ2-1; D is uncertain. The V end was cut by 3 bases, the J end by 6 bases, with 10 bases between. The germline gives CDR1 SGHRS, CDR2 YFSETQ. The CDR3 extends over 13 amino acids. The CDR3 bases are TGCGCCAGCAGCTACTCGGACGCCAATGAGCAGTTCTTC. Its translation: CASSYSDANEQFF.

This clonotype was observed at least ten times. The chain links TRBV6-1 to TRBJ2-3, with D tentatively TRBD2 (7 bases). The germline CDR1 and CDR2 sequences are MNHNS and SASEGT. CDR3 length: 17 residues. V gave up 6 bases and J gave up 2 bases, with 21 bases separating them. The DNA for the CDR3 is TGTGCCAGCAGCCCCCGAGGGAGGCGGGGGCACACAGATACGCAGTATTTT. It encodes CASSPRGRRGHTDTQYF.

The CDR3 nucleotides are TGTGCCAGCAGCCGTAGCGGGTTGGAGACCCAGTACTTC. Residues: CASSRSGLETQYF. V and J are TRBV27 and TRBJ2-5; TRBD2 agrees at 7 bases. The CDR3 length is 13 residues. Germline assignment: CDR1 MNHEY and CDR2 SMNVEV (reference sequence). V was pared by 6 bases and J by 5 bases, with 6 bases of the junction left unmatched.

This clonotype has ten or more counts. This chain uses TRBV7-9 with TRBJ2-7; 7 bases map to TRBD1. The CDR3 totals 16 residues. The trim removed 1 base at V and 5 bases at J, leaving 11 bases unmatched. Per germline, CDR1 SEHNR and CDR2 FQNEAQ (reference sequence). In DNA form, the CDR3 reads TGTGCCAGCAGCTTAGGATACAGGGGCCTCCTGAACGAGCAGTACTTC. It is translated as CASSLGYRGLLNEQYF.

The chain combines TRBV18 with TRBJ1-3; possible D gene TRBD1, 6 bases. The CDR3 consists of 16 residues. The germline CDR1 and CDR2 sequences are KGHSH and LQKENI. The V and J ends lost 4 bases and 0 bases respectively, with 13 bases between them. The DNA for the CDR3 is TGTGCCAGCTCACGAGGGACACCTAGCTCTGGAAACACCATATATTTT. Translating gives CASSRGTPSSGNTIYF.

The genes are TRBV15 and TRBJ1-1; D possibly corresponds to TRBD1 (6 bases). The CDR3 totals 14 residues. The V end was cut by 3 bases, the J end by 0 bases, with 8 bases between. Germline CDR1 and CDR2: LNHNV and YYDKDF (reference sequence). The CDR3 DNA follows: TGTGCCACCAGCAGCAGGGACATGAACACTGAAGCTTTCTTT. Translating gives CATSSRDMNTEAFF. The variable domain in full, completed from reference TRBV15 and TRBJ1-1, reads DAMVIQNPRYQVTQFGKPVTLSCSQTLNHNVMYWYQQKSSQAPKLLFHYYDKDFNNEADTPDNFQSRRPNTSFCFLDIRSPGLGDTAMYLCATSSRDMNTEAFFGQGTRLTVV.

This clonotype was counted at least ten times. V is TRBV5-1 and J is TRBJ1-4; D might be TRBD1 (6 bases). Between the trimmed V and J ends, which lost 0 bases and 7 bases, there was a span of 13 bases. The CDR3 is 15 residues long. Per the germline V gene, CDR1 is SGHRS and CDR2 is YFSETQ. CDR3 nucleotides: TGCGCCAGCAGCTTGGCGGGCAGGGGAGGTGAAAAACTGTTTTTT. It encodes CASSLAGRGGEKLFF.

The chain links TRBV29-1 to TRBJ1-2; possibly TRBD1 for D (5 bases). Germline CDR1 is SQVTM and CDR2 is ANQGSEA. This CDR3 contains 13 residues. With 2 bases removed from V and 4 bases from J, the gap between germline ends came to 11 bases. The CDR3 bases are TGCAGCGTTGAATCGGGACGTTTCTATGGCTACACCTTC. Translated: CSVESGRFYGYTF.

This clonotype was recorded many times. This chain uses TRBV29-1 with TRBJ1-2, with 9 nucleotides matching TRBD1. CDR1 and CDR2 from the germline V gene are SQVTM and ANQGSEA. V was pared by 4 bases and J by 6 bases, with 6 bases of the junction left unmatched. The CDR3 loop spans 13 amino acids. DNA of the CDR3: TGCAGCGTTGGGAGGACAGGGGCTAATGGCTACACCTTC. Its translation is CSVGRTGANGYTF.

This rearrangement joins TRBV13 to TRBJ2-1; D uncertain. CDR1 is PRHDT and CDR2 is FYEKMQ in the germline V gene (reference sequence). Deletions cut 5 bases from V and 1 base from J, with 12 bases between. The length of the CDR3 is 15 residues. CDR3 nucleotide sequence: TGTGCCAGCAGCCTTCGTCTATCTTCCTACAATGAGCAGTTCTTC. Protein: CASSLRLSSYNEQFF.

The chain uses TRBV28 and TRBJ1-3; TRBD1 aligns across 7 bases. V dropped 3 bases and J dropped 0; count of bases not matched to a gene: 2. CDR3 length: 15 amino acids. The germline CDR1 and CDR2 sequences are MDHEN and SYDVKM. The CDR3 sequence: CASSFGDSSGNTIYF. CDR3 sequence (DNA): TGTGCCAGCAGTTTTGGGGACAGCTCTGGAAACACCATATATTTT.

This clonotype has just a few counts. CDR3 coding DNA: TGTGCCAGCAGCTGGCTGGGAGCGTATGAATTGAACACTGAAGCTTTCTTT. Translated: CASSWLGAYELNTEAFF. The chain recombines TRBV12-3 or TRBV12-4 with TRBJ1-1; no clear D. The CDR3 consists of 17 residues. V shed 6 bases and J shed 0 bases, with 20 bases lying between them.

There are many counts of this clonotype. This chain links TRBV28 with TRBJ2-1; D perhaps matches TRBD2 (5 bases). CDR3 length equals 12 residues. Germline assignment: CDR1 MDHEN and CDR2 SYDVKM. V lost 7 bases and J lost 2, with 6 bases in between. The CDR3 DNA reads as TGTGCCAGCAAGCGGACCTACAATGAGCAGTTCTTC. This codes for CASKRTYNEQFF.

This clonotype turned up a few times. The junction shows a germline mismatch at one end, possibly a read error. The chain employs TRBV2 and TRBJ2-2; 13 nucleotides align to TRBD2. Germline CDR1 and CDR2: SNHLY and FYNNEI. There are 16 residues in the CDR3. The CDR3 here is CASTGTSGVNTWELFF. The CDR3 DNA is TGTGCCAGTACCGGGACTAGCGGGGTGAACACCTGGGAGCTGTTTTTT.

This clonotype was found a few times. The chain links TRBV20-1 to TRBJ1-5, with 8 bases matching TRBD1. Germline CDR1 is DFQATT and CDR2 is SNEGSKA (reference sequence). The trim removed 0 bases at V and 6 bases at J, leaving 16 bases unmatched. The CDR3 sequence is 18 residues long. The CDR3, as DNA: TGCAGTGCTAGAGATGTTAAATCAGGGGGCGCGGGGGGTCAGCCCCAGCATTTT. It specifies CSARDVKSGGAGGQPQHF.

CDR3 in amino acids: CASSLTPGTASYNEQFF. Written as DNA, the CDR3 is TGTGCCAGCAGCTTAACCCCTGGGACAGCCTCCTACAATGAGCAGTTCTTC. The J gene is TRBJ2-1, the V gene TRBV7-9; 7 bases are shared with TRBD1. J lost 0 bases, V lost 2 bases, and 7 bases had no gene match. This CDR3 region has 17 residues. From germline, CDR1 is SEHNR and CDR2 FQNEAQ (reference sequence).

This sequence joins TRBV7-3 and TRBJ2-5, with D possibly being TRBD1 (6 bases). V shed 5 bases and J shed 2 bases, with 15 bases lying between them. In germline, CDR1 is SGHTA, CDR2 FQGTGA. The CDR3 loop spans 15 amino acids. The CDR3 DNA reads as TGTGCCAGCAGCCCAGGGGCCGACAGTCAAGAGACCCAGTACTTC. It yields the protein CASSPGADSQETQYF.

At least ten counts were recorded for this clonotype. The CDR3 loop is CASNTLHSGTGNTEAFF. The CDR3 coding sequence is TGTGCCAGCAACACCCTCCATAGTGGGACAGGGAACACTGAAGCTTTCTTT. The V and J genes are TRBV28 and TRBJ1-1, with 8 bases identical to TRBD1. The CDR3 consists of 17 residues. CDR1 MDHEN and CDR2 SYDVKM come from the germline V gene. The V segment lost 7 bases and the J segment 1 base; nucleotides outside the gene matches: 14. Drawing the rest from reference TRBV28 and TRBJ1-1, the complete variable domain is DVKVTQSSRYLVKRTGEKVFLECVQDMDHENMFWYRQDPGLGLRLIYFSYDVKMKEKGDIPEGYSVSREKKERFSLILESASTNQTSMYLCASNTLHSGTGNTEAFFGQGTRLTVV.

For this clonotype: A read error is possible here, since a much larger clone lies one base away. Given the absence of the conserved phenylalanine or tryptophan at the CDR3 end, a read error is likely. The chain joins TRBV6-6 to TRBJ1-5; possible D gene TRBD1, 5 bases. The germline gives CDR1 MNHNY, CDR2 SVGAGI (reference sequence). The CDR3 is 13 residues long. V was cut by 5 bases and J by 7 bases, with 12 bases left in between. The CDR3 DNA reads TGTGCCAGCAGTGTCCAGGGATCCCAGCCCCAGCATATT. The encoded protein is CASSVQGSQPQHI.

This clonotype occurred many times. The chain joins TRBV3-1 to TRBJ2-3; D ambiguous. Germline assignment: CDR1 LGHDT and CDR2 YNNKEL (reference sequence). V was trimmed by 0 bases and J by 1 base, leaving 11 bases between them. The CDR3 totals 16 residues. The CDR3 spells CASSQEIVTGTDTQYF. DNA of the CDR3: TGTGCCAGCAGCCAAGAGATAGTAACCGGCACAGATACGCAGTATTTT.

V is TRBV6-1 and J is TRBJ2-2; 11 bases agree with TRBD1. The germline gives CDR1 MNHNS, CDR2 SASEGT. This CDR3 spans 16 amino acids. Germline trimming cut 5 bases from V and 0 bases from J; bases unmatched to any gene: 2. The chain's CDR3 is CASSRDRGANTGELFF. The CDR3 DNA reads TGTGCCAGCAGTCGGGACAGGGGGGCGAACACCGGGGAGCTGTTTTTT.

The rearrangement joins TRBV15 to TRBJ2-3; no clear D. V was cut by 1 base and J by 9 bases, with 14 bases left in between. The CDR3 is made up of 14 amino acids. The germline gives CDR1 LNHNV, CDR2 YYDKDF (reference sequence). The chain's CDR3 is CATSRGPTEPTQYF. The CDR3 DNA is TGTGCCACCAGCAGAGGTCCGACCGAGCCAACGCAGTATTTT.

This clonotype was recorded many times. This chain uses TRBV7-9 with TRBJ2-1, with D possibly TRBD1 on 6 matching bases. Germline-derived CDR1 and CDR2 are SEHNR and FQNEAQ (reference sequence). The CDR3 consists of 15 residues. V dropped 5 bases and J dropped 0 bases, with 11 bases sitting between them. Written as DNA, the CDR3 is TGTGCCAGCAGCATCTCGGACAGCTCCTACAATGAGCAGTTCTTC. Translating it yields CASSISDSSYNEQFF.